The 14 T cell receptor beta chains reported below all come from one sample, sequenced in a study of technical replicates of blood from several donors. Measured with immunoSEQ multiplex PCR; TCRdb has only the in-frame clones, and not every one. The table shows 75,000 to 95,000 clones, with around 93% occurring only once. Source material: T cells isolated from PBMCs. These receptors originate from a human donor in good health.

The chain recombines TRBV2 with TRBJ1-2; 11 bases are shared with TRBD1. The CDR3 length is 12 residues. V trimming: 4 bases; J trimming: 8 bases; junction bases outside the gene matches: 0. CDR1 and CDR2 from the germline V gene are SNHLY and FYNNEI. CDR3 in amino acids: CASSGTGGGYTF. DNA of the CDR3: TGTGCCAGCAGTGGGACAGGGGGCGGCTACACCTTC.

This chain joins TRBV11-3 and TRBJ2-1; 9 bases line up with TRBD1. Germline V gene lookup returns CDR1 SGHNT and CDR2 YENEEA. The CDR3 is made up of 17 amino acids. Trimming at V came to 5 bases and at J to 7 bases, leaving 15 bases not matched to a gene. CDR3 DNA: TGTGCCAGCAGCCCCACATGGGGGACAGGGAGTGGGAATGAGCAGTTCTTC. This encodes CASSPTWGTGSGNEQFF.

CDR3 loop: CASKGSHSGNTIYF. CDR3 sequence (DNA): TGTGCCAGTAAGGGGTCACACTCTGGAAACACCATATATTTT. This sequence joins TRBV19 and TRBJ1-3; a possible D gene is TRBD1 (5 bases). CDR3 size: 14 residues. Per germline, CDR1 LNHDA and CDR2 SQIVND (reference sequence). The V end lost 7 bases, the J end lost 0 bases, and 10 bases lay between the germline ends.

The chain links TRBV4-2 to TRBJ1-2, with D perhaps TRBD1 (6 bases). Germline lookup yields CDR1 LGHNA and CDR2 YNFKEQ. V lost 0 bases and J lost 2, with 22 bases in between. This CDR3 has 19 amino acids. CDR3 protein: CASSQDQTGRGVANYGYTF. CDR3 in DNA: TGTGCCAGCAGCCAAGATCAGACGGGCAGGGGAGTTGCAAACTATGGCTACACCTTC.

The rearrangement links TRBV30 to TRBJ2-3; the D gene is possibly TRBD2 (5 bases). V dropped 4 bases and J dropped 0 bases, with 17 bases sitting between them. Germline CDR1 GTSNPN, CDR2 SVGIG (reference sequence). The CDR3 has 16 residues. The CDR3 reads CAWKVPDSSSTDTQYF. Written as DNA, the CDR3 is TGTGCCTGGAAGGTCCCGGACTCTTCTAGCACAGATACGCAGTATTTT.

CDR3 nucleotides: TGTGCCTGGAGCTACGGGGGGGGTGGTCAGCCCCAGCATTTT. As protein: CAWSYGGGGQPQHF. J is TRBJ1-5 and V is TRBV30; possible D gene TRBD1, 5 bases. This CDR3 has 14 residues. With 3 bases removed from V and 6 bases from J, the gap between germline ends came to 15 bases. Germline CDR1 GTSNPN, CDR2 SVGIG (reference sequence).

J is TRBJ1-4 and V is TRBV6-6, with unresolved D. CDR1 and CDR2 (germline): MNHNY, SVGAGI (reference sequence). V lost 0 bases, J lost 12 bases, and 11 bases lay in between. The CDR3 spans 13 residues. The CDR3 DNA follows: TGTGCCAGCAGTTACTCCGTACATTTCCAACTGTTTTTT. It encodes CASSYSVHFQLFF.

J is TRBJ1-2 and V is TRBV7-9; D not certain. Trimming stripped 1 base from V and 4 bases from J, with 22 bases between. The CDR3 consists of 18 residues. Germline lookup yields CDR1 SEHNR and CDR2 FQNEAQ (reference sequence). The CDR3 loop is CASSLEARISRLRYGYTF. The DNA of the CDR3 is TGTGCCAGCAGCTTAGAGGCACGGATAAGCCGACTTCGCTATGGCTACACCTTC.

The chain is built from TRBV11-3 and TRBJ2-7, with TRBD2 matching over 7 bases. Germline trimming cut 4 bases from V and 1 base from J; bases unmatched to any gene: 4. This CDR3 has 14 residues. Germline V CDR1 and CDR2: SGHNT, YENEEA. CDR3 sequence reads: CASSSAGSSYEQYF. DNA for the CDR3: TGTGCCAGCAGCTCAGCGGGATCTTCCTACGAGCAGTACTTC.

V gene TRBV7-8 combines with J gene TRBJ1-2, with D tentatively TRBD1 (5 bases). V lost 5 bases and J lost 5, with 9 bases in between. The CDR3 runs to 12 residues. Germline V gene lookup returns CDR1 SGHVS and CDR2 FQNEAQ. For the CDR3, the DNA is TGTGCCAGCAGCGGGTCAGGGTATGGCTACACCTTC. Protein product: CASSGSGYGYTF.

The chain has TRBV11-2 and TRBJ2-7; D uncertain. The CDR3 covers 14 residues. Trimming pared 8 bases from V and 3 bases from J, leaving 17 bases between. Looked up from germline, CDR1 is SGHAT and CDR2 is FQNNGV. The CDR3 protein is CASGSYSGIYEQYF. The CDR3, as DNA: TGTGCCAGCGGTTCTTACTCGGGTATCTACGAGCAGTACTTC.

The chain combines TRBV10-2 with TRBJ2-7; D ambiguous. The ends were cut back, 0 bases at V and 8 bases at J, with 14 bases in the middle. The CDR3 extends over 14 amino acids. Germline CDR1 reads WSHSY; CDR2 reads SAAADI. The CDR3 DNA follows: TGCGCCAGCAGTGAGTCCTATTCTACCTCAAAGCAGTACTTC. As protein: CASSESYSTSKQYF.

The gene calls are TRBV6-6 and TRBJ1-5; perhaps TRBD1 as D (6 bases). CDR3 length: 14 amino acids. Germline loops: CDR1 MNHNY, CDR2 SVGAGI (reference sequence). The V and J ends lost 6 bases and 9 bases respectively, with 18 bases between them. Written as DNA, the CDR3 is TGTGCCAGCAGAGAGACAGGTGAAATTCGGCCCCAGCATTTT. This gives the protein CASRETGEIRPQHF.

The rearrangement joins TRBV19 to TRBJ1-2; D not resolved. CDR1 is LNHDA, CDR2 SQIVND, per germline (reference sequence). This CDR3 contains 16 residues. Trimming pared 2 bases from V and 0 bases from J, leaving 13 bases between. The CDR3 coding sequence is TGTGCCAGTAGTATAAGCGCGTCAACCTCTAACTATGGCTACACCTTC. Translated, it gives CASSISASTSNYGYTF.